This T cell receptor (beta chain) was recovered during a study of T cells in Graves' hyperthyroidism and ophthalmopathy. The study's findings and limits: Before onset, by a median of approximately 6.8 months, the model predicted ophthalmopathy. Blood shared most expanded thyroid clonotypes above 0.001.

CDR1 is DFQATT and CDR2 is SNEGSKA in the germline V gene (reference sequence). Trimming removed 5 bases from V and 6 bases from J, with 20 bases in between. The CDR3 loop spans 14 amino acids. Amplified TCR beta CDR3 regions derived from RNA transcripts. The HTBI primer set served for first-round RT-PCR of the TCR CDR3. One entry per CDR3 protein results from TCRdb running MiXCR on the multiplex PCR reads. Here the sample spans around 620,000 distinct CDR3 sequences, around 45% being singletons. This clonotype was seen repeatedly, ten times or more. Its antigen is still unknown. Used for diagnoses were clinical symptoms, serum thyroxine and TRAb, thyroid ultrasound and orbital computed tomography.

The chain recombines TRBV20-1 with TRBJ2-7, with a weak D call TRBD2 (5 bases). The receptor's source is an adult woman with Graves' disease, either hyperthyroidism or ophthalmopathy (not recorded which). Sequencing input: peripheral blood or thyroid tissue (not recorded which). Here the CDR3 reads CSAALSPGGSEQYF. The CDR3 DNA reads TGCAGTGCTGCCCTATCCCCGGGTGGGAGCGAGCAGTACTTC.